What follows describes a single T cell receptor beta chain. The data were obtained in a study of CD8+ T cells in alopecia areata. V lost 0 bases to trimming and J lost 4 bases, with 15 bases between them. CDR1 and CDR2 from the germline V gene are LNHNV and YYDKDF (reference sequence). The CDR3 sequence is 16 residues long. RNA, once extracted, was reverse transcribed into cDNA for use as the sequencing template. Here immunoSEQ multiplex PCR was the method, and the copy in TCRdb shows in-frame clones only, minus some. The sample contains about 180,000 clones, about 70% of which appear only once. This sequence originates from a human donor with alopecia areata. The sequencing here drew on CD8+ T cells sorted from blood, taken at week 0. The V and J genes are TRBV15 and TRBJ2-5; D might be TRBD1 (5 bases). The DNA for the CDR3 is TGTGCCACCAGCAGAGATCTTCCAGGGTCATTAGAGACCCAGTACTTC. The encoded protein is CATSRDLPGSLETQYF.